This TCR beta chain was captured in a study of T-cell reconstitution after alpha-beta-depleted transplantation in children. Unique molecular identifiers were built into the TCRbeta library. TCRdb recomputed calls from the PCR reads with MiXCR, one row per CDR3 protein. The sample lists about 100,000 distinct CDR3 sequences; 5% to 7% were seen once. Per the germline V gene, CDR1 is LNHNV and CDR2 is YYDKDF (reference sequence). There are 14 residues in the CDR3. Trimming stripped 3 bases from V and 2 bases from J, with 11 bases between. General study points: Surviving recipient T cells and thymic progenitors underlay high day-60 TCRbeta diversity in some patients. Reportedly, only several hundred clones from non-depleted graft cells drove alpha-beta T-cell counts at about two months.

This clonotype was picked up many times. Its antigen is undetermined. V and J are TRBV15 and TRBJ2-7; the D gene is possibly TRBD2 (5 bases). The sample consisted of PBMCs, mostly from graft donor cells, taken 360 days after TCRalphabeta/CD19-depleted stem cell transplant. The sequence came from a male patient between 2 and 10 years old who had a stem cell transplant for acute lymphoblastic leukemia, so the T cells may come from the graft donor. CDR3 coding DNA: TGTGCCACCAGCAGGAGAGCCGGGACCTACGAGCAGTACTTC. This codes for CATSRRAGTYEQYF.